This passage covers 24 T cell receptor beta chains from one sample sequenced in a study of HIV-infected patients and healthy controls. TCRdb redid the calling of the 5' RACE reads with MiXCR, one entry per CDR3 protein. The sample has 60,000 to 70,000 distinct CDR3 sequences; 15% to 20% are singletons. The sample comprised CD4+ T cells from blood. The receptor set was obtained from a human donor in good health.

This chain links TRBV12-3 or TRBV12-4 with TRBJ2-4, with D perhaps given as TRBD1 or TRBD2 (6 bases each). With 3 bases removed from V and 7 bases from J, the gap between germline ends came to 16 bases. This CDR3 region has 15 residues. Written as DNA, the CDR3 is TGTGCCAGCAGTTTCCCCGGGGGCGAGTTTAACATTCAGTACTTC. Amino acid sequence: CASSFPGGEFNIQYF.

This clonotype was detected many times. This chain joins TRBV2 and TRBJ2-7; D is unresolved. The CDR3 loop spans 11 amino acids. Germline V gene sequence: CDR1 SNHLY, CDR2 FYNNEI. The V and J ends lost 6 bases and 4 bases respectively, with 7 bases between them. The CDR3 sequence is CASSQQYEQYF. CDR3 DNA sequence: TGTGCCAGCAGCCAGCAATACGAGCAGTACTTC. Full variable domain (missing parts from reference TRBV2 and TRBJ2-7): EPEVTQTPSHQVTQMGQEVILRCVPISNHLYFYWYRQILGQKVEFLVSFYNNEISEKSEIFDDQFSVERPDGSNFTLKIRSTKLEDSAMYFCASSQQYEQYFGPGTRLTVT.

V is TRBV27 and J is TRBJ1-2, with D uncertain. Trimming took 7 bases from V and 2 from J, leaving 8 bases between them. Germline CDR1 reads MNHEY; CDR2 reads SMNVEV (reference sequence). This CDR3 contains 12 residues. The CDR3 nucleotides read TGTGCCAGCAAGGGTTACAACTATGGCTACACCTTC. Translated: CASKGYNYGYTF.

This clonotype qualifies as medium-sized. J is TRBJ1-2 and V is TRBV12-3 or TRBV12-4; 7 bases agree with TRBD1. This CDR3 region has 13 residues. Germline trimming cut 5 bases from V and 2 bases from J; bases unmatched to any gene: 2. The CDR3 sequence: CASSPTGNYGYTF. The DNA for the CDR3 is TGTGCCAGCAGTCCGACAGGGAACTATGGCTACACCTTC.

The sample holds a few counts of this clonotype. V usage is TRBV30 and J usage is TRBJ1-1, with a tentative D call TRBD1 (6 bases). The CDR3 is made up of 14 amino acids. Germline V gene lookup returns CDR1 GTSNPN and CDR2 SVGIG (reference sequence). V shed 3 bases and J shed 2 bases, with 13 bases lying between them. CDR3 sequence reads: CAWRKGGSNTEAFF. The DNA for the CDR3 is TGTGCCTGGAGAAAGGGGGGGAGTAACACTGAAGCTTTCTTT.

At least ten counts were recorded for this clonotype. The chain uses TRBV5-1 and TRBJ2-3; the match to TRBD2 covers 9 bases. The junction had 7 bases not matched to a gene; V was cut back by 1 base and J by 4 bases. The germline V gene encodes CDR1 SGHRS and CDR2 YFSETQ. The CDR3 has 16 residues. The CDR3 sequence is CASSLPSGEPPDTQYF. The DNA of the CDR3 is TGCGCCAGCAGCTTGCCTAGCGGGGAGCCCCCAGATACGCAGTATTTT.

Ten or more counts support this clonotype. The chain employs TRBV7-4 and TRBJ1-2; 12 bases are shared with TRBD1. The germline gives CDR1 SGHVT, CDR2 SQSDAQ. This CDR3 contains 14 residues. V lost 4 bases and J lost 8; bases outside the gene matches: 5. CDR3 region: CASSSGQGAWGYTF. The CDR3 bases are TGTGCCAGCAGCTCGGGACAGGGGGCCTGGGGCTACACCTTC.

This clonotype was seen more than once but under ten times. The chain joins TRBV12-3 or TRBV12-4 to TRBJ2-7; 9 positions match TRBD1. The length of the CDR3 is 14 residues. V gave up 1 base and J gave up 4 bases; unmatched junction bases: 2. Written as DNA, the CDR3 is TGTGCCAGCAGTTTAGGGACAGGGGTATACGAGCAGTACTTC. Its translation is CASSLGTGVYEQYF.

This rearrangement joins TRBV7-8 to TRBJ1-1; D is unclear. Trimming removed 1 base at V and 4 bases at J, with 7 bases between. The CDR3 contains 13 residues. The germline CDR1 and CDR2 sequences are SGHVS and FQNEAQ. The CDR3 sequence: CASSLVTSTEAFF. CDR3 nucleotides: TGTGCCAGCAGCTTAGTGACAAGCACTGAAGCTTTCTTT.

This clonotype was observed many times. This rearrangement joins TRBV7-2 to TRBJ1-1; D is possibly TRBD1 (6 bases). The V and J ends lost 8 bases and 5 bases respectively, with 12 bases between them. Germline V gene data show CDR1 as SGHTA and CDR2 as FQGNSA. The CDR3 spans 12 residues. For the CDR3, the DNA is TGTGCCAGCTCCCCAAGGGGGACTGAAGCTTTCTTT. This translates into CASSPRGTEAFF.

Notes on this clonotype: A read error may account for a junction end that differs from germline. The rearrangement uses TRBV7-9 and TRBJ2-7; 9 bases are a match to TRBD1. The CDR3 has 15 amino acids. Germline CDR1 reads SEHNR; CDR2 reads FQNEAQ (reference sequence). Here the CDR3 DNA reads TGTGCCAGCAGCTTACCGGGACAGGGTTCCTACGAGCGGTACTTC. Translated: CASSLPGQGSYERYF.

The genes are TRBV20-1 and TRBJ2-7; no clear D gene. The CDR3 is made up of 13 amino acids. V gave up 6 bases and J gave up 6 bases, with 18 bases separating them. CDR1 DFQATT and CDR2 SNEGSKA come from the germline V gene (reference sequence). Here the CDR3 reads CSAAVSARSEQYF. CDR3 sequence (DNA): TGCAGTGCCGCGGTGAGTGCGCGATCCGAGCAGTACTTC.

The table lists this clonotype with a few counts. The CDR3 sequence is CASSLATSGTYEQYF. The CDR3 DNA sequence: TGTGCCAGCAGCTTGGCCACTAGCGGGACCTACGAGCAGTACTTC. V usage is TRBV5-4 and J usage is TRBJ2-7; 10 bases are shared with TRBD2. In germline, CDR1 is SGHNT, CDR2 YYREEE (reference sequence). V shed 0 bases, J shed 2 bases, and the junction held 2 bases outside the gene matches. This CDR3 region has 15 residues.

The rearrangement joins TRBV20-1 to TRBJ2-7; TRBD2 matches 8 bases. The J segment lost 0 bases and the V segment lost 1 base, leaving 2 bases of the junction unmatched. Germline CDR1 DFQATT, CDR2 SNEGSKA (reference sequence). There are 14 residues in the CDR3. The CDR3 loop is CSARALAVSYEQYF. CDR3 in DNA: TGCAGTGCTAGAGCACTAGCGGTCTCCTACGAGCAGTACTTC.

This clonotype was picked up many times. The CDR3 is CSARAGDRVTEAFF. In DNA, the CDR3 is TGCAGTGCTAGAGCAGGGGACAGGGTCACTGAAGCTTTCTTT. V is TRBV20-1 and J is TRBJ1-1, with TRBD1 matching over 9 bases. V lost 1 base to trimming and J lost 4 bases; unmatched junction nucleotides: 4. Germline V gene data show CDR1 as DFQATT and CDR2 as SNEGSKA (reference sequence). The CDR3 loop spans 14 amino acids.

This clonotype has a count of ten or more. The chain carries TRBV18 and TRBJ1-2; TRBD1 is a possible D gene (5 bases). The CDR3 is 14 residues long. Trimming removed 0 bases at V and 7 bases at J, with 12 bases between. Germline CDR1 is KGHSH and CDR2 is LQKENI. The DNA for the CDR3 is TGTGCCAGCTCACCACCGGGCAGGGTCATTGGCTACACCTTC. Encoded protein: CASSPPGRVIGYTF.

A note on this clonotype: A much larger clone differs from this one at a single base, so this may be a read error. The rearrangement uses TRBV20-1 and TRBJ1-2; weak D call: TRBD1 (6 bases). Germline CDR1 DFQATT, CDR2 SNEGSKA (reference sequence). The CDR3 is 13 residues long. The CDR3: CSARFGQPYGHTF. CDR3 nucleotide sequence: TGCAGTGCTAGATTCGGACAGCCCTATGGCCACACCTTC.

This clonotype appeared many times. The J gene is TRBJ1-1, the V gene TRBV20-1; possibly TRBD1 for D (5 bases). This CDR3 is 11 amino acids long. Trimming left V 4 bases short and J 6 bases short, with 9 bases between. CDR1 and CDR2 (germline): DFQATT, SNEGSKA (reference sequence). The CDR3, as DNA: TGCAGTGCTACCAGGGAGTCTGAAGCTTTCTTT. Translated: CSATRESEAFF.

This chain uses TRBV12-3 or TRBV12-4 with TRBJ1-2, with D uncertain. The CDR3 has 12 amino acids. With 3 bases removed from V and 4 bases from J, the gap between germline ends came to 6 bases. CDR3 in DNA: TGTGCCAGCAGTTTCCAGCGCTATGGCTACACCTTC. It is translated as CASSFQRYGYTF.

This clonotype was seen a handful of times. The gene calls are TRBV7-6 and TRBJ2-2; 13 nucleotides match TRBD2. The length of the CDR3 is 14 residues. From germline, CDR1 is SGHVS and CDR2 FNYEAQ. With 5 bases clipped from V and 8 bases from J, the junction kept 2 bases outside the gene matches. For the CDR3, the DNA is TGTGCCAGCAGCACGGGACTAGCGGGAGGGGAGCTGTTTTTT. It is translated as CASSTGLAGGELFF.

The rearrangement links TRBV29-1 to TRBJ2-3; D gene unclear. CDR1 and CDR2 from the germline V gene are SQVTM and ANQGSEA. Trimming cost V 4 bases and J 2 bases, with 7 bases left between them. The CDR3 runs to 12 residues. CDR3 nucleotide sequence: TGCAGCGTTGGGCAGAACACAGATACGCAGTATTTT. Translating gives CSVGQNTDTQYF.

The rearrangement links TRBV11-3 to TRBJ2-1, with 8 positions matching TRBD2. Germline trimming cut 4 bases from V and 2 bases from J; bases unmatched to any gene: 4. Germline loops: CDR1 SGHNT, CDR2 YENEEA. This CDR3 has 15 amino acids. This CDR3 is CASSSGGAPYNEQFF. The CDR3 coding sequence is TGTGCCAGCAGCTCCGGGGGGGCACCCTACAATGAGCAGTTCTTC.

The sample holds a few counts of this clonotype. The chain combines TRBV6-5 with TRBJ2-3, with TRBD2 identical over 10 bases. This CDR3 has 13 residues. V dropped 6 bases and J dropped 8; count of bases not matched to a gene: 5. Germline CDR1 and CDR2: MNHEY and SVGAGI. Here the CDR3 reads CASSSGRARTQYF. CDR3 sequence (DNA): TGTGCCAGCAGCAGCGGGAGGGCCCGTACGCAGTATTTT.

The genes are TRBV6-5 and TRBJ2-1; no clear D gene. The CDR3 runs 12 residues. CDR1 and CDR2 (germline): MNHEY, SVGAGI. Deletions cut 0 bases from V and 9 bases from J, with 6 bases between. CDR3 sequence reads: CASSYSTGEQFF. The CDR3 nucleotides are TGTGCCAGCAGTTACTCGACGGGTGAGCAGTTCTTC.